The 26 T cell receptor beta chains reported below all come from one sample, sequenced in a study of Ad26.COV2.S vaccination and SARS-CoV-2 variants. Treatment described: some 19 received Ad26.COV2.S at low or high dose, single or two shots; roughly five received placebo; per-sample allocation not given. Sample collection was performed on day 63 after the first vaccine or placebo injection. Assay: immunoSEQ multiplex PCR; the TCRdb copy retains only in-frame clones and omits some. The sample consists of 350,000 to 500,000 clones, roughly 90% of them appearing once. This specimen was peripheral blood, taken in a trial of Ad26.COV2.S vaccine versus placebo. The receptors stem from a person between 18 and 59 years old who received the Ad26.COV2.S COVID-19 vaccine or a placebo.

The chain employs TRBV11-2 and TRBJ2-7; D ambiguous. From germline, CDR1 is SGHAT and CDR2 FQNNGV. This CDR3 contains 14 residues. V shed 2 bases and J shed 7 bases, with 15 bases lying between them. CDR3 sequence (DNA): TGTGCCAGCAGCTTAATGGCAGGCCCTTGGGAGCAGTACTTC. Its protein is CASSLMAGPWEQYF.

In nucleotides, the CDR3 is TGTGCCAGCAGCCTCCGACAGGAGAACTATGGCTACACCTTC. Protein: CASSLRQENYGYTF. This chain uses TRBV7-2 with TRBJ1-2, with D maybe TRBD1 (6 bases). CDR1 SGHTA and CDR2 FQGNSA come from the germline V gene. CDR3 length equals 14 residues. V lost 5 bases, J lost 2 bases, and 12 bases lay in between.

In its sample, this clone was seen once. This rearrangement joins TRBV7-8 to TRBJ1-4, with D unclear. Germline CDR1 and CDR2: SGHVS and FQNEAQ. Trimming left V 2 bases short and J 0 bases short, with 13 bases between. The CDR3 is 17 amino acids. DNA of the CDR3: TGTGCCAGCAGCTTAAATAGGAGGAGGGCAACTAATGAAAAACTGTTTTTT. It encodes CASSLNRRRATNEKLFF. Full variable domain (rest looked up from reference TRBV7-8 and TRBJ1-4): GAGVSQSPRYKVAKRGQDVALRCDPISGHVSLFWYQQALGQGPEFLTYFQNEAQLDKSGLPSDRFFAERPEGSVSTLKIQRTQQEDSAVYLCASSLNRRRATNEKLFFGSGTQLSVL.

The chain joins TRBV19 to TRBJ1-3; TRBD1 agrees at 7 bases. Germline CDR1 LNHDA, CDR2 SQIVND (reference sequence). V shed 8 bases and J 2 bases; nucleotides not matched to a gene: 3. The CDR3 length is 13 residues. CDR3 bases: TGTGCCAGTTTAAGGGGGCCTGGAAACACCATATATTTT. Amino acid sequence: CASLRGPGNTIYF.

V and J are TRBV5-8 and TRBJ2-5, with D perhaps TRBD1 (5 bases). Between the trimmed V and J ends, which lost 0 bases and 3 bases, there was a span of 9 bases. The CDR3 has 14 residues. Germline values: CDR1 SGHTS, CDR2 YDEGEE. The CDR3 here is CASSLVGREETQYF. The CDR3 DNA reads as TGTGCCAGCAGCTTGGTAGGCAGGGAAGAGACCCAGTACTTC. Full variable domain (outside the CDR3, taken from reference TRBV5-8 and TRBJ2-5): EAGVTQSPTHLIKTRGQQATLRCSPISGHTSVYWYQQALGLGLQFLLWYDEGEERNRGNFPPRFSGRQFPNYSSELNVNALELEDSALYLCASSLVGREETQYFGPGTRLLVL.

V gene TRBV6-2 or TRBV6-3 combines with J gene TRBJ1-3, with a weak D call TRBD1 (6 bases). CDR1 is MNHEY, CDR2 SVGEGT, per germline. V was clipped by 2 bases and J by 0 bases, with 14 bases between them. This CDR3 spans 17 amino acids. In DNA form, the CDR3 reads TGTGCCAGCAGTTACGCACAGGGACCATTCTCTGGAAACACCATATATTTT. It is translated as CASSYAQGPFSGNTIYF.

The chain employs TRBV7-3 and TRBJ1-1; 10 nucleotides line up with TRBD1. The germline CDR1 and CDR2 sequences are SGHTA and FQGTGA. This CDR3 spans 17 amino acids. V shed 6 bases and J 1 base; nucleotides not matched to a gene: 11. The CDR3 is CASREETGGLRNTEAFF. The CDR3 DNA is TGTGCCAGCAGAGAGGAGACAGGGGGCCTTCGGAACACTGAAGCTTTCTTT.

The chain recombines TRBV18 with TRBJ1-1; TRBD1 matches at 7 bases. This CDR3 region has 14 residues. Germline V gene data show CDR1 as KGHSH and CDR2 as LQKENI. V trimming: 8 bases; J trimming: 4 bases; junction bases outside the gene matches: 10. CDR3 in DNA: TGTGCCAGCGCCTCGGGAGGGGGCATCACTGAAGCTTTCTTT. Protein sequence: CASASGGGITEAFF.

The rearrangement uses TRBV6-5 and TRBJ2-1; 9 bases align to TRBD2. The CDR3 is 13 amino acids. Germline assignment: CDR1 MNHEY and CDR2 SVGAGI. Trimming cost V 6 bases and J 6 bases; bases outside gene matches: 3. CDR3 protein: CASSAGGLNEQFF. The DNA of the CDR3 is TGTGCCAGCAGCGCGGGGGGGCTCAATGAGCAGTTCTTC.

The table lists this clone with a few counts. The chain recombines TRBV7-2 with TRBJ1-5; no clear D. V lost 5 bases and J 4 bases, leaving 9 bases between the germline ends. CDR1 and CDR2 from the germline V gene are SGHTA and FQGNSA. This CDR3 spans 13 amino acids. This CDR3 is CASSPDPNQPQHF. In nucleotides, the CDR3 is TGTGCCAGCAGCCCAGACCCAAATCAGCCCCAGCATTTT.

The chain employs TRBV9 and TRBJ2-1, with 8 bases lining up with TRBD2. The V gene end was trimmed by 0 bases and the J gene end by 7 bases; junction bases not matched to a gene: 6. CDR3 length: 15 amino acids. CDR1 SGDLS and CDR2 YYNGEE come from the germline V gene. CDR3 residues: CASSVVAGSGNEQFF. The DNA for the CDR3 is TGTGCCAGCAGCGTAGTAGCGGGGTCGGGGAATGAGCAGTTCTTC.

This rearrangement joins TRBV9 to TRBJ2-1, with D maybe TRBD1 (7 bases). Per the germline V gene, CDR1 is SGDLS and CDR2 is YYNGEE. Trimming took off 4 bases at V and 6 bases at J, with 17 bases between the two ends. This CDR3 spans 15 amino acids. CDR3 amino acids: CASSRQGGNVNEQFF. Written as DNA, the CDR3 is TGTGCCAGCAGCCGGCAGGGGGGTAATGTCAATGAGCAGTTCTTC.

The V and J genes are TRBV28 and TRBJ2-1; D gene uncertain. V was cut by 2 bases and J by 0 bases, with 14 bases left in between. Per the germline V gene, CDR1 is MDHEN and CDR2 is SYDVKM. CDR3 size: 17 residues. CDR3 nucleotide sequence: TGTGCCAGCAGTTTACCCCCAAGGAGAAGCTCCTACAATGAGCAGTTCTTC. It codes for CASSLPPRRSSYNEQFF.

The chain combines TRBV3-1 (or the pseudogene TRBV3-2) with TRBJ2-5; 7 nucleotides align to TRBD2. This CDR3 is built from 16 residues. The germline V gene has CDR1 LGHDT and CDR2 YNNKEL (reference sequence). V lost 1 base and J lost 4; bases outside the gene matches: 9. The CDR3 sequence is CASSQAVTSFVETQYF. CDR3 coding DNA: TGTGCCAGCAGCCAAGCCGTGACTAGCTTCGTAGAGACCCAGTACTTC.

The J gene is TRBJ2-7, the V gene TRBV3-1 (or the pseudogene TRBV3-2), with 12 positions matching TRBD1. Germline values: CDR1 LGHDT, CDR2 YNNKEL (reference sequence). Trimming removed 4 bases from V and 4 bases from J; junction bases left unmatched: 14. CDR3 length: 18 residues. The CDR3 sequence is CASSRKTPGQGAGYEQYF. The DNA of the CDR3 is TGTGCCAGCAGCCGGAAAACCCCGGGACAGGGGGCGGGGTACGAGCAGTACTTC.

The chain couples TRBV10-3 to TRBJ2-3; D is ambiguous. Germline CDR1 reads ENHRY; CDR2 reads SYGVKD. The CDR3 sequence is 16 residues long. Trimming removed 3 bases from V and 2 bases from J, with 15 bases in between. CDR3 DNA sequence: TGTGCCATCAGTGAAAATAAGCTCTCCCCCACAGATACGCAGTATTTT. Residues: CAISENKLSPTDTQYF.

The genes are TRBV10-3 and TRBJ1-1; a weak D match, TRBD1 (5 bases). Germline V gives CDR1 ENHRY, CDR2 SYGVKD. The V gene lost 10 bases and the J gene lost 2 bases, with 17 bases spanning the gap. The CDR3 loop spans 14 amino acids. The CDR3 protein is CATGGGGINTEAFF. CDR3 nucleotide sequence: TGTGCCACCGGCGGGGGGGGGATCAACACTGAAGCTTTCTTT.

This chain joins TRBV24-1 and TRBJ2-1; 8 bases match TRBD1. The CDR3 is 16 residues long. Germline CDR1 and CDR2: KGHDR and SFDVKD. Trimming removed 4 bases from V and 9 bases from J; junction bases left unmatched: 13. CDR3 protein: CATSDPRQGPPGEQFF. DNA of the CDR3: TGTGCCACCAGTGACCCGAGACAGGGGCCTCCGGGTGAGCAGTTCTTC.

This clone has only one observation. The rearrangement uses TRBV24-1 and TRBJ2-5; TRBD1 aligns across 8 bases. Germline V gives CDR1 KGHDR, CDR2 SFDVKD. The CDR3 sequence is 16 residues long. J was trimmed by 2 bases and V by 0 bases; bases with no gene match: 4. The CDR3 spells CATSDLPTGGQETQYF. DNA for the CDR3: TGTGCCACCAGTGATTTGCCCACAGGGGGACAAGAGACCCAGTACTTC.

The chain has TRBV6-5 and TRBJ1-4, with D unclear. The CDR3 spans 14 residues. V was pared by 6 bases and J by 0 bases, with 8 bases between. CDR1 and CDR2 from the germline V gene are MNHEY and SVGAGI. This CDR3 reads CASSLFATNEKLFF. The CDR3 nucleotides read TGTGCCAGCAGCCTTTTTGCAACTAATGAAAAACTGTTTTTT.

The CDR3 region is CASSYNRPNTGELFF. CDR3 nucleotides: TGTGCCAGCAGTTATAACAGGCCGAACACCGGGGAGCTGTTTTTT. This sequence joins TRBV6-5 and TRBJ2-2; D possibly corresponds to TRBD1 (5 bases). The V gene lost 3 bases and the J gene lost 0 bases, with 8 bases spanning the gap. CDR3 length equals 15 residues. Looked up from germline, CDR1 is MNHEY and CDR2 is SVGAGI.

CDR3 sequence (DNA): TGTGCCATCAGTGAGTCCGGGACTAGCGGGGGCACAGATACGCAGTATTTT. Residues: CAISESGTSGGTDTQYF. V gene TRBV10-3 combines with J gene TRBJ2-3, with 13 bases lining up with TRBD2. V trimming: 0 bases; J trimming: 1 base; junction bases outside the gene matches: 1. CDR3 length equals 17 residues. From germline, CDR1 is ENHRY and CDR2 SYGVKD.

The chain recombines TRBV28 with TRBJ1-2; D is possibly TRBD1 (5 bases). The CDR3 runs 15 residues. V was trimmed by 2 bases and J by 8 bases, leaving 18 bases between them. CDR1 and CDR2 (germline): MDHEN, SYDVKM. The DNA for the CDR3 is TGTGCCAGCAGTTTAATGGGGCAGGGAGTGCGGGGCTACACCTTC. The encoded protein is CASSLMGQGVRGYTF.

The chain is built from TRBV11-3 and TRBJ2-1, with 13 bases fitting TRBD2. Germline values: CDR1 SGHNT, CDR2 YENEEA. The trim removed 4 bases at V and 5 bases at J, leaving 2 bases unmatched. This CDR3 is built from 15 residues. CDR3 sequence (DNA): TGTGCCAGCAGCTCCGGGACTAGCGGGAACAATGAGCAGTTCTTC. Translation: CASSSGTSGNNEQFF.

The table lists this clone with a few counts. CDR3 amino acids: CASSPIGPSSYEQYF. CDR3 DNA: TGTGCCAGCAGCCCGATCGGTCCCAGCTCCTACGAGCAGTACTTC. The rearrangement links TRBV7-9 to TRBJ2-7, with D hard to call. CDR3 length: 15 amino acids. The V and J ends lost 5 bases and 0 bases respectively, with 14 bases between them. Germline V gene sequence: CDR1 SEHNR, CDR2 FQNEAQ (reference sequence).

The chain has TRBV19 and TRBJ2-3; the D is unclear. V was trimmed by 6 bases and J by 2 bases, leaving 9 bases between them. This CDR3 has 13 amino acids. Germline assignment: CDR1 LNHDA and CDR2 SQIVND (reference sequence). In DNA, the CDR3 is TGTGCCAGTAGGACACTCCACACAGATACGCAGTATTTT. Encoded protein: CASRTLHTDTQYF.